The following is a TCR beta chain sequence with its context. Its antigen is not known. The data were taken from a study of T cell responses to AZD1222 COVID-19 vaccine. The CDR3 sequence is 13 residues long. V lost 8 bases and J lost 7, with 12 bases in between. Germline V gene sequence: CDR1 LNHDA, CDR2 SQIVND (reference sequence). Produced via immunoSEQ multiplex PCR; TCRdb's table is partial and in-frame only. The sample holds 94,000 or so clones; 80% to 90% are singletons and the top ten take around 1.6%. The study, taken as a whole, reports: Donors were mostly white British, more females; clonal diversity possibly underestimated.

The sequencing here drew on peripheral blood, taken on day 0 of AZD1222 vaccination. This TCR was recovered from an adult in good health. The chain uses TRBV19 and TRBJ1-6, with unresolved D. The CDR3 protein is CASSERMNSPLHF. The CDR3 DNA is TGTGCCAGTTCAGAGAGGATGAATTCACCCCTCCACTTT.